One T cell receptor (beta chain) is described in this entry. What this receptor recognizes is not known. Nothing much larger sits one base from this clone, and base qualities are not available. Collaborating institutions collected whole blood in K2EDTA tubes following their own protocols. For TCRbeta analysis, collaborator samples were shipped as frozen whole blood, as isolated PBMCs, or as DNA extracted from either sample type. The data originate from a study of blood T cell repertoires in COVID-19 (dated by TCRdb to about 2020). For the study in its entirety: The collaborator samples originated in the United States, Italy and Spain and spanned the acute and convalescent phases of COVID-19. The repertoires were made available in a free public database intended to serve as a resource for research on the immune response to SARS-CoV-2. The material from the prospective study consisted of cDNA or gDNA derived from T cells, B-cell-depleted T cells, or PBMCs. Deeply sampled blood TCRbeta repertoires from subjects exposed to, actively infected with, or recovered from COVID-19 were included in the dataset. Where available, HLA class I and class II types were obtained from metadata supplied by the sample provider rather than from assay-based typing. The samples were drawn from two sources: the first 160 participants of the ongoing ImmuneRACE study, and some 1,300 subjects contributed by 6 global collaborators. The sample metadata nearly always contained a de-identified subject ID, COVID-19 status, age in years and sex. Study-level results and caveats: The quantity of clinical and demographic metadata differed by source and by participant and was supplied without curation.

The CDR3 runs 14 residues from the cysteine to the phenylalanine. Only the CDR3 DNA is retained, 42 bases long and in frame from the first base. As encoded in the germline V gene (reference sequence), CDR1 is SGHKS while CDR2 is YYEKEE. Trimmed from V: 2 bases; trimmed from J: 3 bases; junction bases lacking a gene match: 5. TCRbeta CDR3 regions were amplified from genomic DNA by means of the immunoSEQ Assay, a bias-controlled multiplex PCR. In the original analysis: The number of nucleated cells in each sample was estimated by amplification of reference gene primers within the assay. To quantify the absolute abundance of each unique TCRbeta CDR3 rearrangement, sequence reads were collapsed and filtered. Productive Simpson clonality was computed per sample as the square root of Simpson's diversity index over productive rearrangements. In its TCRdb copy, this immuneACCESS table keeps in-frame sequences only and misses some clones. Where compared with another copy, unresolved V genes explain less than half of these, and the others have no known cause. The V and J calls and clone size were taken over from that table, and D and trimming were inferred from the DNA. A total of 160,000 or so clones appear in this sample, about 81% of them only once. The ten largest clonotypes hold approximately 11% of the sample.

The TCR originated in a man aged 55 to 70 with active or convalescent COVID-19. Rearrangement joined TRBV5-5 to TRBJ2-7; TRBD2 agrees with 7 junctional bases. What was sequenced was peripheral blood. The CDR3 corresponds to CASSLSGRYYEQYF. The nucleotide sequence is TGTGCCAGCAGCTTATCCGGGAGGTACTACGAGCAGTACTTC.